Each of the 14 T cell receptor beta chains below was sequenced from the same sample in a study of PD-1 blockade in classical Hodgkin lymphoma. Clones were read by immunoSEQ multiplex PCR, and TCRdb kept only the in-frame ones, dropping some. The profile shows almost 85,000 clones, under 90% of them singletons. Each patient experienced a relapse that followed autologous stem cell transplantation, and brentuximab vedotin exposure varied. Sample: peripheral blood mononuclear cells (PBMCs), taken at baseline. Receptors originate from a human donor with classical Hodgkin lymphoma.

The V and J genes are TRBV7-9 and TRBJ1-4; the D is unclear. Germline V gene lookup returns CDR1 SEHNR and CDR2 FQNEAQ (reference sequence). The CDR3 totals 13 residues. Deletions cut 1 base from V and 5 bases from J, with 5 bases between. This CDR3 reads CASSLGGNEKLFF. CDR3 coding DNA: TGTGCCAGCAGCTTAGGCGGAAATGAAAAACTGTTTTTT.

The chain joins TRBV5-1 to TRBJ2-7; no definite D call. The CDR3 sequence is 13 residues long. Per germline, CDR1 SGHRS and CDR2 YFSETQ. Trimming took 3 bases from V and 2 from J, leaving 9 bases between them. This chain's CDR3 is CASSSSLTYEQYF. The CDR3 DNA is TGCGCCAGCAGCTCTTCCCTGACCTACGAGCAGTACTTC.

V gene TRBV27 combines with J gene TRBJ1-1, with D uncertain. The CDR3 totals 15 residues. V shed 1 base and J shed 2 bases, with 11 bases lying between them. The germline gives CDR1 MNHEY, CDR2 SMNVEV (reference sequence). CDR3: CASSLYSPGNTEAFF. Here the CDR3 DNA reads TGTGCCAGCAGTTTATATAGTCCAGGCAACACTGAAGCTTTCTTT.

The V call is TRBV19, the J call TRBJ2-7; the D gene is possibly TRBD1 (5 bases). The V end lost 6 bases, the J end lost 7 bases, and 34 bases lay between the germline ends. Looked up from germline, CDR1 is LNHDA and CDR2 is SQIVND (reference sequence). This CDR3 has 19 residues. CDR3 DNA: TGTGCCAGTAGAAATACGAGAAGTACCAGGGATCTCGATCGTCGGGAGCAGTACTTC. Amino acid sequence: CASRNTRSTRDLDRREQYF.

The chain carries TRBV5-1 and TRBJ2-4; D gene ambiguous. CDR1 and CDR2 from the germline V gene are SGHRS and YFSETQ. This CDR3 comprises 15 residues. Trimming left V 1 base short and J 0 bases short, with 8 bases between. The CDR3 DNA follows: TGCGCCAGCAGCTTGCTAGGGTTAGCCAAAAACATTCAGTACTTC. Translating it yields CASSLLGLAKNIQYF.

Comments on this clone: A junction end diverges from the germline sequence, so it may reflect a read error. This chain links TRBV7-2 with TRBJ2-3; 9 positions match TRBD2. Per germline, CDR1 SGHTA and CDR2 FQGNSA. CDR3 length: 14 residues. CDR3 residues: CASSISSTSGPINF. In DNA, the CDR3 is TGTGCCAGCAGTATATCATCAACTAGCGGGCCTATAAATTTT.

The chain links TRBV15 to TRBJ1-1, with D uncertain. The CDR3 is 14 residues long. The germline V gene encodes CDR1 LNHNV and CDR2 YYDKDF (reference sequence). The ends were cut back, 5 bases at V and 0 bases at J, with 10 bases in the middle. The CDR3: CATSEGEMNTEAFF. CDR3 in DNA: TGTGCCACCAGCGAAGGCGAAATGAACACTGAAGCTTTCTTT.

The chain is built from TRBV4-1 and TRBJ2-7, with unresolved D. Per the germline V gene, CDR1 is MGHRA and CDR2 is YSYEKL. The CDR3 contains 15 residues. The V gene lost 1 base and the J gene lost 0 bases, with 10 bases spanning the gap. This CDR3 reads CASSQVSSGSYEQYF. In DNA, the CDR3 is TGCGCCAGCAGCCAAGTAAGCAGTGGCTCCTACGAGCAGTACTTC.

This clone has only one observation. V usage is TRBV30 and J usage is TRBJ2-1; weak D call: TRBD2 (5 bases). CDR1 and CDR2 from the germline V gene are GTSNPN and SVGIG (reference sequence). The V and J ends lost 3 bases and 0 bases respectively, with 12 bases between them. The CDR3 is 15 amino acids. For the CDR3, the DNA is TGTGCCTGGAGAACGGACTGGAGCTCCTACAATGAGCAGTTCTTC. As protein: CAWRTDWSSYNEQFF.

The chain uses TRBV4-1 and TRBJ2-7, with 7 bases that match TRBD2. Unmatched junction bases numbered 2, after V lost 1 base and J lost 2 bases. The CDR3 length is 14 residues. Germline CDR1 and CDR2: MGHRA and YSYEKL. CDR3 DNA: TGCGCCAGCAGCCAAGGTGCGGGGGCCTACGAGCAGTACTTC. It codes for CASSQGAGAYEQYF.

The V and J genes are TRBV6-1 and TRBJ1-2; D remains ambiguous. This CDR3 contains 12 residues. V was trimmed by 4 bases and J by 2 bases, leaving 5 bases between them. Germline CDR1 is MNHNS and CDR2 is SASEGT. Here the CDR3 reads CASSAQNYGYTF. In DNA form, the CDR3 reads TGTGCCAGCAGTGCCCAGAACTATGGCTACACCTTC.

The chain combines TRBV21-1 with TRBJ2-3; the table's D call, TRBD2, was not checked against the DNA. TRBV21-1 is reported as a pseudogene. The CDR3 has 18 residues. The CDR3 nucleotides read TGTGCCAGCAGCCGAAGGAATCGGGGAGGGCTCGGCACAGATACGCAGTATTTT. This sequence encodes CASSRRNRGGLGTDTQYF.

The chain has TRBV7-2 and TRBJ1-2, with unresolved D. CDR3 size: 12 residues. V was cut by 6 bases and J by 8 bases, with 13 bases left in between. Germline lookup yields CDR1 SGHTA and CDR2 FQGNSA. CDR3 in amino acids: CASSFDYWGYTF. As DNA, the CDR3 is TGTGCCAGCAGTTTCGACTACTGGGGCTACACCTTC.

This clone was seen once. This chain connects TRBV19 to TRBJ2-4; TRBD2 aligns across 8 bases. CDR1 is LNHDA and CDR2 is SQIVND in the germline V gene (reference sequence). Trimming at V came to 3 bases and at J to 7 bases, leaving 11 bases not matched to a gene. The CDR3 has 16 residues. This chain's CDR3 is CASSMDSGRGINIQYF. Here the CDR3 DNA reads TGTGCCAGTAGTATGGACAGCGGGAGAGGGATCAACATTCAGTACTTC.